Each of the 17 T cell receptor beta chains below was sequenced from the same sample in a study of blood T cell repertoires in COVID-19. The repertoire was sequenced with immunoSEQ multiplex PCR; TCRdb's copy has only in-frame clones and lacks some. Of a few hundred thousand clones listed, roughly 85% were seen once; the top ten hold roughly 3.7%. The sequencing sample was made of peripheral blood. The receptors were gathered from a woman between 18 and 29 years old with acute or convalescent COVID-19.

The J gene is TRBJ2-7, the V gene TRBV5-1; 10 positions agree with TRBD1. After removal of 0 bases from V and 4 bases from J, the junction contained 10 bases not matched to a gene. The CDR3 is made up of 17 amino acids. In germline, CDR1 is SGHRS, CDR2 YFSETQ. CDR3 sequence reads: CASSLAAGTGVWYEQYF. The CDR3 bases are TGCGCCAGCAGCTTGGCAGCCGGGACAGGGGTTTGGTACGAGCAGTACTTC. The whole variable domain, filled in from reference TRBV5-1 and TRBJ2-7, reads KAGVTQTPRYLIKTRGQQVTLSCSPISGHRSVSWYQQTPGQGLQFLFEYFSETQRNKGNFPGRFSGRQFSNSRSEMNVSTLELGDSALYLCASSLAAGTGVWYEQYFGPGTRLTVT.

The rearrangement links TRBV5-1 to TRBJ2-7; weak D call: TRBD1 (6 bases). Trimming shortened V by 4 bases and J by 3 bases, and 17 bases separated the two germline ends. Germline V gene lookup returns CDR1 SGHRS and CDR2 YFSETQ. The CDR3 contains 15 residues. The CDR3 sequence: CASSPTPGESYEQYF. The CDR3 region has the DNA TGCGCCAGCAGCCCTACGCCAGGGGAGAGCTACGAGCAGTACTTC.

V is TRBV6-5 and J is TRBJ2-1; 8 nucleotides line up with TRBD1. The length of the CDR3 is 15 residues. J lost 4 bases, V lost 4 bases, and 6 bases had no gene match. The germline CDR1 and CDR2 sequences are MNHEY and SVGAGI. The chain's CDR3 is CASSWRTGLYNEQFF. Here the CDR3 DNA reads TGTGCCAGCAGTTGGAGGACAGGGCTTTACAATGAGCAGTTCTTC.

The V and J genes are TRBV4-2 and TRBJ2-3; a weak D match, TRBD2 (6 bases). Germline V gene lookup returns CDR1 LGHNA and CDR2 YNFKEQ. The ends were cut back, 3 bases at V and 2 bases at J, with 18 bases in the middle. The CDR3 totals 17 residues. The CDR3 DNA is TGTGCCAGCAGCCATTGGGGGAGCAGCGGGTCCACAGATACGCAGTATTTT. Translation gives CASSHWGSSGSTDTQYF.

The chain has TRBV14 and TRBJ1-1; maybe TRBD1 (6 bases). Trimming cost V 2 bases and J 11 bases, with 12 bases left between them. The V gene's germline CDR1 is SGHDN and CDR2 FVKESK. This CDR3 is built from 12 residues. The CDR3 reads CASSQQSRGAFF. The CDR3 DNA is TGTGCCAGCAGCCAACAAAGCAGGGGCGCTTTCTTT.

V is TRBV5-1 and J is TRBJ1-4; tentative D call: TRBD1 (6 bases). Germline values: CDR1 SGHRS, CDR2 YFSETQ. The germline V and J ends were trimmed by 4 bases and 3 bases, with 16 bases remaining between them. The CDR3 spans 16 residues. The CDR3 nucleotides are TGCGCCAGCAGCCAGGTGGGCGGACAGTCTAATGAAAAACTGTTTTTT. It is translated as CASSQVGGQSNEKLFF. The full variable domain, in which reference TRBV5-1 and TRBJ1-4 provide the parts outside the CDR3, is KAGVTQTPRYLIKTRGQQVTLSCSPISGHRSVSWYQQTPGQGLQFLFEYFSETQRNKGNFPGRFSGRQFSNSRSEMNVSTLELGDSALYLCASSQVGGQSNEKLFFGSGTQLSVL.

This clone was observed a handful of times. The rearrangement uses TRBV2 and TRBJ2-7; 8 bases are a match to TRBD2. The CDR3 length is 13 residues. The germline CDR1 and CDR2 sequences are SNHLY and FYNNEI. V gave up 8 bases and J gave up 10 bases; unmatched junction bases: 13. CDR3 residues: CASSSGGSRAQYF. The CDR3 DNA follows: TGTGCCAGCTCAAGCGGGGGCTCGCGGGCTCAGTACTTC.

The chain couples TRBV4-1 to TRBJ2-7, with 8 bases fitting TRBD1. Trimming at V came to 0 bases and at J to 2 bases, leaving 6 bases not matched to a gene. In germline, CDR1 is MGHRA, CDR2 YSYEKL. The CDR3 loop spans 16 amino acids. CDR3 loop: CASSQDWDRITYEQYF. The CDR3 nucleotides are TGCGCCAGCAGCCAAGATTGGGACAGGATTACCTACGAGCAGTACTTC.

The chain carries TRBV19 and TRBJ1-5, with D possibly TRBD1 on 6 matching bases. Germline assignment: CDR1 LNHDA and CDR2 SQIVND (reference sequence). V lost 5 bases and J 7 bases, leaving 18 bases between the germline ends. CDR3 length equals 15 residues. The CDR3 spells CASSPEQGSTQPQHF. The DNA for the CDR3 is TGTGCCAGTAGTCCGGAACAGGGTAGTACGCAGCCCCAGCATTTT.

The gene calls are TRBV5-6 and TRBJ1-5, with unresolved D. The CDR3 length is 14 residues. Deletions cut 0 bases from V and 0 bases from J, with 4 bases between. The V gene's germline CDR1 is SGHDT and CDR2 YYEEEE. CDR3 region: CASSLESSNQPQHF. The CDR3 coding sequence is TGTGCCAGCAGCTTGGAGAGTAGCAATCAGCCCCAGCATTTT.

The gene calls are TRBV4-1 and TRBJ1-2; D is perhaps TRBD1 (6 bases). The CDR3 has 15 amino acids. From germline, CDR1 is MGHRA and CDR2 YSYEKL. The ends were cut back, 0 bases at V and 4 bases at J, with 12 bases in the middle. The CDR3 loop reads CASSQERQAGYGYTF. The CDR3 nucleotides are TGCGCCAGCAGCCAAGAGCGACAGGCAGGCTATGGCTACACCTTC.

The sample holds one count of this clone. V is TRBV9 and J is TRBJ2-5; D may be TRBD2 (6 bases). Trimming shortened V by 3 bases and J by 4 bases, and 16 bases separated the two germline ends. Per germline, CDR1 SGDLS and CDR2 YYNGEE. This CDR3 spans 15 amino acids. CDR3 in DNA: TGTGCCAGCAGCGCTATTGGAGGGCCTTCAGAGACCCAGTACTTC. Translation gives CASSAIGGPSETQYF.

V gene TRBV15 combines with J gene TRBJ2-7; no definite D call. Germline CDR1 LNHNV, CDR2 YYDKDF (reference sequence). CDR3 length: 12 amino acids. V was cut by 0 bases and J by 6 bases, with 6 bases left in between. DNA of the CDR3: TGTGCCACCAGCAGAGATTCAATCGAGCAGTACTTC. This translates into CATSRDSIEQYF.

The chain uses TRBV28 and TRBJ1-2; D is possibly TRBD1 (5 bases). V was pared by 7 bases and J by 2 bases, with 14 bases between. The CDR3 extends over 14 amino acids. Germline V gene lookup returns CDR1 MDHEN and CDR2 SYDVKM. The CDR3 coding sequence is TGTGCCAGCAAGTCTACAGGCCTCAACTATGGCTACACCTTC. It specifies CASKSTGLNYGYTF.

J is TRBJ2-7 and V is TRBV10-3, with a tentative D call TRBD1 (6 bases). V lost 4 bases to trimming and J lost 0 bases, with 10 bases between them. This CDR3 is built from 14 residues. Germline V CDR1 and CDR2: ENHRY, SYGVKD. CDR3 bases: TGTGCCATCAGTGGGGACAAGAGCTCCTACGAGCAGTACTTC. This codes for CAISGDKSSYEQYF.

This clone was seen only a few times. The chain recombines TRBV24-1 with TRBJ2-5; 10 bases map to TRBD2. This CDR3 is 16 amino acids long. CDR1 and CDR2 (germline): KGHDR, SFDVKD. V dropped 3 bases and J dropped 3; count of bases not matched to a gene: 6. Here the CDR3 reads CATSDGSSGGKETQYF. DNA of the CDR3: TGTGCCACCAGTGATGGATCTAGCGGGGGCAAAGAGACCCAGTACTTC.

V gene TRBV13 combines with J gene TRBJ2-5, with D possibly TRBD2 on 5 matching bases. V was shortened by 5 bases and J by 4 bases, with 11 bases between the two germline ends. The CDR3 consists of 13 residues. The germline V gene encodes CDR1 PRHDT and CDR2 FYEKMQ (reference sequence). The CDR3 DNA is TGTGCCAGCAGCCCCCCGGGATCAGAGACCCAGTACTTC. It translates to CASSPPGSETQYF.